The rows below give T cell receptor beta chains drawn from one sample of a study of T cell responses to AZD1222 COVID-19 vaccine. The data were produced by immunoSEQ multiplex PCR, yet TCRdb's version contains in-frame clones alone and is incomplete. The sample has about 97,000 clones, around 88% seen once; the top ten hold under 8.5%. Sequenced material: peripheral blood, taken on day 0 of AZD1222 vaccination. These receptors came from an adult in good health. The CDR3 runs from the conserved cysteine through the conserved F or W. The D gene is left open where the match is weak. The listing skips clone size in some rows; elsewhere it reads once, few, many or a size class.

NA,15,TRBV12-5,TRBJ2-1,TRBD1,TGTGCTAGTGGTCCAGGGACAGGGCCCTACAATGAGCAGTTCTTC,CASGPGTGPYNEQFF
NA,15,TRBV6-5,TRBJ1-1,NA,TGTGCCAGCAGTTACAGTGGGGGAGGTCACACTGAAGCTTTCTTT,CASSYSGGGHTEAFF
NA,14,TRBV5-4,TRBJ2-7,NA,TGTGCCAGCAGCTTATCCGGGACGGAGGACGAGCAGTACTTC,CASSLSGTEDEQYF
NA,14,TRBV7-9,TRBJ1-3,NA,TGTGCCAGCAGCTTGACACCCACTGGAAACACCATATATTTT,CASSLTPTGNTIYF
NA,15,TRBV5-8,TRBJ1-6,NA,TGTGCCAGCAGCTTAGGACAGCGTCATAATTCACCCCTCCACTTT,CASSLGQRHNSPLHF
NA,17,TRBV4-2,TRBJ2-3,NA,TGTGCCAGCAGCCAAGATAGGGTCCTAGCGAGCGCAGATACGCAGTATTTT,CASSQDRVLASADTQYF
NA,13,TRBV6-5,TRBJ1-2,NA,TGTGCCAGCAGACAACAGGGACTAGCTGGCTACACCTTC,CASRQQGLAGYTF
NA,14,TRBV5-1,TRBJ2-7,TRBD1,TGCGCCAGCAGCCTGAGCAGGGGGTCCTACGAGCAGTACTTC,CASSLSRGSYEQYF
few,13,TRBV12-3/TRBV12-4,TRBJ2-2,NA,TGTGCCAGCAGTTTAGTACCGACCGGGGAGCTGTTTTTT,CASSLVPTGELFF
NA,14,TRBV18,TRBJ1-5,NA,TGTGCCAGCTCACCTGACAGGACCAATCAGCCCCAGCATTTT,CASSPDRTNQPQHF
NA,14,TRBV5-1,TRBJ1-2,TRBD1,TGCGCCAGCAGCTCGGGACAGGGGATAAGTGGCTACACCTTC,CASSSGQGISGYTF
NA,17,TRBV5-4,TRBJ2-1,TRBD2,TGTGCCAGCAGCTTATCCGGCAGCGGGAGGGCTAACAATGAGCAGTTCTTC,CASSLSGSGRANNEQFF
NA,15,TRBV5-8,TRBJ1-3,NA,TGTGCCAGCAGCCTCTGGACGGTCTCTGGAAACACCATATATTTT,CASSLWTVSGNTIYF
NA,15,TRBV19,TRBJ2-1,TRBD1,TGTGCCAGTAGTATCGGAGACAGGGGGCACAATGAGCAGTTCTTC,CASSIGDRGHNEQFF
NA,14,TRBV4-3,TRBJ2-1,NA,TGCGCCAGCAGTCTGGGGAGCTCCTACAATGAGCAGTTCTTC,CASSLGSSYNEQFF
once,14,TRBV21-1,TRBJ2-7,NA,TGTGCCAGCAGCAATGGAGCCTTCTCCTACGAGCAGTACTTC,CASSNGAFSYEQYF
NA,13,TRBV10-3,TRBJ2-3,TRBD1,TGTGCCATCAGGGGGACAGGGTCAGATACGCAGTATTTT,CAIRGTGSDTQYF
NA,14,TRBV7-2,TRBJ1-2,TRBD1,TGTGCCAGCAGCAGACAGGGGGCCGGCTATGGCTACACCTTC,CASSRQGAGYGYTF
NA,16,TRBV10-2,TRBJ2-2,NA,TGCGCCAGCAGTGAGGTGGGCGGGACCCCCACCGGGGAGCTGTTTTTT,CASSEVGGTPTGELFF
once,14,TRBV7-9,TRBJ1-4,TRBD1,TGTGCCAGCAGTTGGACAGGGGTATCTGAAAAACTGTTTTTT,CASSWTGVSEKLFF
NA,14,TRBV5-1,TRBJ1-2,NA,TGCGCCAGCAGCGTGGACACCGCCGGATCAGGCTACACCTTC,CASSVDTAGSGYTF
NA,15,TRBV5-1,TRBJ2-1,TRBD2,TGCGCCAGCAGCTCGCTAGCGGGAGGTTCGAATGAGCAGTTCTTC,CASSSLAGGSNEQFF
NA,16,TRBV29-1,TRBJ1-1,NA,TGCAGCGCTTCTACCCCAGGGGTGGCTTTGAACACTGAAGCTTTCTTT,CSASTPGVALNTEAFF
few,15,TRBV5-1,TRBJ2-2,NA,TGCGCCAGCAGCTTGTCCGCCGGCGGCACCGGGGAGCTGTTTTTT,CASSLSAGGTGELFF
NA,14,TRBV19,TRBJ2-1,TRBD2,TGTGCCAGTAGTCCTAGCGGGGGGGCAGGAGAGCAGTTCTTC,CASSPSGGAGEQFF